The following is a TCR beta chain sequence with its context. The data were obtained in a study of shared T cell receptors in the human thymus. Assay: immunoSEQ multiplex PCR; the TCRdb copy retains only in-frame clones and omits some. The sample records 700,000 to 750,000 clones, 80% to 90% being singletons. J gave up 7 bases and V 4 bases, and 7 bases lay outside the gene matches. CDR3 length: 14 amino acids. Germline loops: CDR1 SGDLS, CDR2 YYNGEE. These sequences were also reported in another study, on human thymus T cells. That source notes: Thymic material originated from resections removed in the course of corrective heart surgery. The authors found apparently biased V and J gene usage in thymic and blood repertoires.

The chain links TRBV9 to TRBJ1-5; 8 bases agree with TRBD1. The TCR comes from a girl under three years old with a congenital heart defect. Sequencing was carried out using thymocytes. CDR3 coding DNA: TGTGCCAGCAGCCTCGGACAGGGCGGACAGCCCCAGCATTTT. Protein sequence: CASSLGQGGQPQHF.